This TCR beta chain derives from a study of identical twins (dated by TCRdb to the mid-2010s). About the study as a whole: To test whether fetal clonotypes persist, this study deep-sequenced TCR alpha and beta repertoires from monozygotic twins, from unrelated adults of various ages, and from cord blood. To rule out contamination, the twin experiments were replicated at different times with different library preparation protocols. Overall study results and their limits: Fewer insertions were carried by abundant cord blood beta clonotypes, a similar but weaker trend appeared in young adult naive repertoires, and no such trend appeared in memory repertoires. A weaker excess of twin sharing was found in beta out-of-frame sequences because the signal-to-noise ratio was lowered by fewer shared sequences. Because the same donors could not be followed over many years, conclusions were based on cross-sectional statistical analysis. Invariant T cells such as MAIT and iNKT could partly confound zero-insertion analyses, though diverse VJ usage argued against this for most clonotypes. Compared with coincidental sharing between unrelated individuals, an excess of low generation-probability sequences was observed among out-of-frame TCR alpha sequences shared between twins. Recombination models systematically underestimated out-of-frame TCR alpha sharing in monozygotic twins but agreed with sharing between unrelated individuals.

This clonotype has ten or more counts. No antigen is known for it. It has no much larger one-base neighbor in the sample; base qualities were not kept. Every donor in the study was a healthy Caucasian. Miltenyi CD45RO+ enrichment and human naive T-cell isolation kits were used to isolate memory (CD45RO+) and naive T cells from PBMC. The CDR1 and CDR2 encoded by the germline V gene are MNHEY and SVGAGI. The CDR3, from cysteine to phenylalanine, totals 16 residues. CDR3 DNA is the only sequence kept; it has 48 bases, read in frame from the first base. A distance of 12 bases separates the germline ends of V and J, which lose 0 bases and 3 bases respectively. Library prep was done by 5' RACE. The instrument given in TCRdb is Illumina HiSeq 2000. A universal primer binding site was added through template switching, and the final cDNA carried a unique molecular identifier so that TCR cDNA molecules could be counted accurately. Specific primers in the conserved constant-segment region were used to synthesize first-strand cDNA for the TCR alpha and beta chains. To control for contamination, every cDNA library carried two barcodes: a SMART-Mk sample barcode plus Illumina barcodes. TruSeq adapter sequences, together with Illumina sample barcodes, were added in two successive PCR steps. TCR alpha and beta cDNA libraries were sequenced on the Illumina HiSeq platform with custom primers. In the original analysis: MiGEC was used to process raw reads and extract unique molecular identifiers, and MiXCR was used to find CDR3 positions. For each individual, recombination models were inferred using an EM algorithm with the repgenHMM and IGoR tools. Shared clonotype analysis was performed with the tcR package in R, normalizing sharing by the product of cloneset sizes. Out-of-frame nonproductive sequences were analyzed to study raw recombination free of thymic and clonal selection effects. Using fastp trimming at Q25 and MiXCR clonotype assembly, TCRdb reanalyzed the public sequencing data and kept in-frame beta chains. Rows are unified per CDR3 protein, each entry keeping the most common DNA and genes. The V and J calls follow TCRdb's processing rather than the paper's. The sample data list around 230,000 distinct CDR3 sequences, and around a tenth of these were observed just once. 5% to 5.5% of the sample is in the top ten clones.

The TCR comes from a woman between 18 and 29 years old in good health. The chain is made from TRBV6-5 and TRBJ1-3; TRBD1 is possibly the D segment (5 matching bases). The source material was memory (CD45RO+) T cells sorted from blood. Interpreted using the paper, the cell subset or site label stands for: CD45RO+ enriched T cells. The DNA is as follows: TGTGCCAGCAGTTACTCGAGCACAGGCCTTGGAAACACCATATATTTT. Translated, this is CASSYSSTGLGNTIYF.